This T cell receptor (beta chain) was obtained from a study of human T cells and chemical hapten exposure. This sample's time point: patch test 1, 2 weeks after DPC sensitization. Regarding treatment: therapeutic diphenylcyclopropenone sensitization with weekly scalp DPC. TCRdb re-called the RACE reads with MiXCR, one entry per CDR3 protein. The data contain about 340,000 distinct CDR3 sequences, under 8% of them singletons. This clonotype has a count of ten or more. V lost 5 bases, J lost 0 bases, and 14 bases lay in between. Germline V gene sequence: CDR1 SGHAT, CDR2 FQNNGV. The CDR3 is 16 residues long.

The origin of this receptor is a young woman with alopecia areata. Some clones in this sample may be carry-over from other donors' samples. The genes are TRBV11-2 and TRBJ2-1, with a possible D match to TRBD2 (6 bases). The sample here was whole blood, taken in connection with sensitization to the hapten diphenylcyclopropenone (DPC). In DNA form, the CDR3 reads TGTGCCAGCAGCACCAGGGAGGTATTCTCCTACAATGAGCAGTTCTTC. Its translation: CASSTREVFSYNEQFF. Complete variable domain (other parts from reference TRBV11-2 and TRBJ2-1): EAGVAQSPRYKIIEKRQSVAFWCNPISGHATLYWYQQILGQGPKLLIQFQNNGVVDDSQLPKDRFSAERLKGVDSTLKIQPAKLEDSAVYLCASSTREVFSYNEQFFGPGTRLTVL.